The 21 T cell receptor beta chains below all came from one sample that was sequenced in a study of cytomegalovirus exposure and HLA in healthy donors. The PCR was carried out with 60 Vbeta primers and 13 Jbeta primers. Clones were sequenced by immunoSEQ multiplex PCR, and TCRdb holds only the in-frame ones, with some missing. The table records 210,000 or so clones, 75% to 90% of them present only once. Sequencing was performed on PBMCs. The receptors originated from a man between 25 and 39 years old in good health and CMV-seronegative.

The chain has TRBV18 and TRBJ2-3; 10 bases map to TRBD2. This CDR3 spans 16 amino acids. In germline, CDR1 is KGHSH, CDR2 LQKENI. V shed 3 bases, J shed 2 bases, and the junction held 5 bases outside the gene matches. DNA for the CDR3: TGTGCCAGCTCACCTGGACTAGCGGCCACCACAGATACGCAGTATTTT. Protein: CASSPGLAATTDTQYF.

Note on this clone: Relative to the germline gene, one junction end is altered; a read error may explain this. The J gene is TRBJ2-3, the V gene TRBV7-7; 13 bases agree with TRBD2. The CDR3 extends over 16 amino acids. Germline-derived CDR1 and CDR2 are SSHAT and FNYEAQ (reference sequence). CDR3 region: CASSLTSGGAGDTQYF. DNA for the CDR3: TGTGCTAGCAGCTTAACTAGCGGGGGGGCCGGGGATACGCAGTATTTT.

The chain employs TRBV4-1 and TRBJ1-5; D gene uncertain. Trimming took off 0 bases at V and 0 bases at J, with 12 bases between the two ends. From germline, CDR1 is MGHRA and CDR2 YSYEKL. CDR3 length: 17 residues. CDR3 sequence: CASSQDTADYSNQPQHF. CDR3 bases: TGCGCCAGCAGCCAAGATACCGCGGATTATAGCAATCAGCCCCAGCATTTT.

The chain employs TRBV5-1 and TRBJ1-6; 7 nucleotides match TRBD1. In germline, CDR1 is SGHRS, CDR2 YFSETQ. J lost 7 bases, V lost 4 bases, and 5 bases had no gene match. The CDR3 sequence is 14 residues long. The CDR3 loop reads CASSRDRANSPLHF. The DNA of the CDR3 is TGCGCCAGCAGCCGAGACAGGGCGAATTCACCCCTCCACTTT.

V usage is TRBV28 and J usage is TRBJ1-1; D is unclear. The length of the CDR3 is 12 residues. Per the germline V gene, CDR1 is MDHEN and CDR2 is SYDVKM. V dropped 9 bases and J dropped 8 bases, with 16 bases sitting between them. CDR3 protein: CASKPLGGEAFF. CDR3 bases: TGTGCCAGTAAACCTCTCGGAGGGGAAGCTTTCTTT.

The rearrangement links TRBV5-1 to TRBJ2-2; 11 bases are a match to TRBD1. With 4 bases clipped from V and 7 bases from J, the junction kept 9 bases outside the gene matches. The CDR3 sequence is 16 residues long. Germline assignment: CDR1 SGHRS and CDR2 YFSETQ. This CDR3 reads CASSPRTGQGDGELFF. The CDR3 DNA is TGCGCCAGCAGCCCCCGAACGGGACAGGGGGACGGGGAGCTGTTTTTT.

The chain couples TRBV10-1 to TRBJ2-5; 9 nucleotides match TRBD2. CDR1 and CDR2 from the germline V gene are WNHNN and SYGVQD (reference sequence). The CDR3 has 13 residues. V gave up 7 bases and J gave up 5 bases; unmatched junction bases: 5. CDR3 region: CASNKRGAETQYF. In DNA form, the CDR3 reads TGCGCCAGCAATAAGCGGGGGGCCGAGACCCAGTACTTC.

As regards this clone: At one boundary the junction diverges from the germline segment, which might be a read error. The chain uses TRBV9 and TRBJ2-7; tentative D call: TRBD1 (6 bases). CDR1 and CDR2 from the germline V gene are SGDLS and YYNGEE. The CDR3 sequence is 15 residues long. CDR3 protein: CVSSGPGHEAYEQYF. The DNA of the CDR3 is TGTGTCAGCAGCGGCCCGGGACACGAAGCCTACGAGCAGTACTTC. Filled out from reference TRBV9 and TRBJ2-7, the complete variable domain reads DSGVTQTPKHLITATGQRVTLRCSPRSGDLSVYWYQQSLDQGLQFLIQYYNGEERAKGNILERFSAQQFPDLHSELNLSSLELGDSALYFCVSSGPGHEAYEQYFGPGTRLTVT.

The rearrangement joins TRBV27 to TRBJ2-1; unclear D gene. This CDR3 has 12 amino acids. Germline loops: CDR1 MNHEY, CDR2 SMNVEV (reference sequence). Trimming took 4 bases from V and 8 from J, leaving 9 bases between them. CDR3 sequence reads: CASSSQRDEQFF. DNA of the CDR3: TGTGCCAGCAGTTCCCAACGGGATGAGCAGTTCTTC.

This chain connects TRBV11-3 to TRBJ1-2; D call uncertain. Germline lookup yields CDR1 SGHNT and CDR2 YENEEA. There are 15 residues in the CDR3. Trimming took 0 bases from V and 2 from J, leaving 10 bases between them. The CDR3 nucleotides are TGTGCCAGCAGCTTAGAAAAGCCGATCAACTATGGCTACACCTTC. Residues: CASSLEKPINYGYTF.

This chain joins TRBV2 and TRBJ2-2; D is unclear. V was trimmed by 6 bases and J by 1 base, leaving 9 bases between them. Germline CDR1 and CDR2: SNHLY and FYNNEI. This CDR3 is 14 amino acids long. The CDR3 sequence: CASRVAVNTGELFF. The DNA for the CDR3 is TGTGCCAGCAGGGTGGCGGTGAACACCGGGGAGCTGTTTTTT. Full variable domain (outside the CDR3, taken from reference TRBV2 and TRBJ2-2): EPEVTQTPSHQVTQMGQEVILRCVPISNHLYFYWYRQILGQKVEFLVSFYNNEISEKSEIFDDQFSVERPDGSNFTLKIRSTKLEDSAMYFCASRVAVNTGELFFGEGSRLTVL.

The V gene is TRBV28, the J gene TRBJ2-3; the match to TRBD2 covers 7 bases. With V trimmed by 8 bases and J by 3 bases, 14 bases remained unmatched. Germline V CDR1 and CDR2: MDHEN, SYDVKM. The CDR3 has 16 residues. For the CDR3, the DNA is TGTGCCAGCCCCACGTCGAGAAGCGGGGCGACAGATACGCAGTATTTT. This translates into CASPTSRSGATDTQYF.

The chain uses TRBV7-2 and TRBJ2-3; no definite D call. Germline assignment: CDR1 SGHTA and CDR2 FQGNSA. Trimming pared 3 bases from V and 6 bases from J, leaving 10 bases between. This CDR3 region has 13 residues. The CDR3 loop is CASSLSIRDTQYF. The CDR3 nucleotides are TGTGCCAGCAGCTTGTCAATCCGGGATACGCAGTATTTT. The whole variable domain, filled in from reference TRBV7-2 and TRBJ2-3, reads GAGVSQSPSNKVTEKGKDVELRCDPISGHTALYWYRQSLGQGLEFLIYFQGNSAPDKSGLPSDRFSAERTGGSVSTLTIQRTQQEDSAVYLCASSLSIRDTQYFGPGTRLTVL.

The CDR3 is CASSPSWSGVDNQPQHF. Here the CDR3 DNA reads TGTGCCAGCTCACCTTCTTGGTCAGGGGTGGACAATCAGCCCCAGCATTTT. The V call is TRBV18, the J call TRBJ1-5, with a possible D match to TRBD1 (6 bases). The germline gives CDR1 KGHSH, CDR2 LQKENI. Trimming left V 3 bases short and J 3 bases short, with 18 bases between. This CDR3 has 17 residues.

The chain joins TRBV5-4 to TRBJ2-5, with TRBD1 matching over 9 bases. The germline gives CDR1 SGHNT, CDR2 YYREEE (reference sequence). The CDR3 extends over 16 amino acids. The junction had 3 bases not matched to a gene; V was cut back by 0 bases and J by 0 bases. CDR3 in DNA: TGTGCCAGCAGCTTGGGACAGGGGGGTTACCAAGAGACCCAGTACTTC. It encodes CASSLGQGGYQETQYF.

V usage is TRBV6-5 and J usage is TRBJ2-4; D gene ambiguous. From germline, CDR1 is MNHEY and CDR2 SVGAGI. There are 15 residues in the CDR3. Trimming left V 5 bases short and J 0 bases short, with 11 bases between. The CDR3 DNA reads as TGTGCCAGCAGTCCACTACCGGGAGCCAAAAACATTCAGTACTTC. It encodes CASSPLPGAKNIQYF.

The rearrangement links TRBV5-6 to TRBJ1-5; TRBD1 aligns across 9 bases. With 2 bases clipped from V and 5 bases from J, the junction kept 8 bases outside the gene matches. Looked up from germline, CDR1 is SGHDT and CDR2 is YYEEEE. The CDR3 runs 16 residues. CDR3 in DNA: TGTGCCAGCAGCTTAACAGGGGGCTCCTCTCATCAGCCCCAGCATTTT. Translating it yields CASSLTGGSSHQPQHF.

The chain employs TRBV7-2 and TRBJ1-1, with TRBD1 identical over 7 bases. Germline V gives CDR1 SGHTA, CDR2 FQGNSA. V lost 4 bases, J lost 11 bases, and 10 bases stayed unmatched. The CDR3 is 13 residues long. The CDR3: CASSSRGQVGAFF. Written as DNA, the CDR3 is TGTGCCAGCAGCTCCCGTGGACAGGTTGGGGCTTTCTTT.

This rearrangement joins TRBV29-1 to TRBJ2-2; D possibly corresponds to TRBD1 (5 bases). This CDR3 is built from 14 residues. The germline gives CDR1 SQVTM, CDR2 ANQGSEA. V was clipped by 7 bases and J by 2 bases, with 14 bases between them. The DNA of the CDR3 is TGCAGCGCCAATCCCAGGGCCAACACCGGGGAGCTGTTTTTT. Translation gives CSANPRANTGELFF.

This chain joins TRBV27 and TRBJ2-7, with D tentatively TRBD1 (6 bases). Trimming removed 0 bases from V and 7 bases from J, with 22 bases in between. The CDR3 is 17 amino acids. Germline-derived CDR1 and CDR2 are MNHEY and SMNVEV (reference sequence). This CDR3 is CASSLSPRGGPRGEQYF. The CDR3 nucleotides read TGTGCCAGCAGTTTATCCCCTCGTGGGGGTCCCAGGGGTGAGCAGTACTTC.

V usage is TRBV29-1 and J usage is TRBJ2-1; 12 bases are shared with TRBD1. CDR3 size: 16 residues. The J segment lost 4 bases and the V segment lost 4 bases, leaving 8 bases of the junction unmatched. From germline, CDR1 is SQVTM and CDR2 ANQGSEA. The CDR3 region has the DNA TGCAGCGTTGGGGGACAGGGGGCAAGAATGTACAATGAGCAGTTCTTC. Translating it yields CSVGGQGARMYNEQFF.